The clone carrying this TCR beta chain was observed at least ten times. Its specificity is not known. This specimen comes from a study of Graves' ophthalmopathy and Graves' hyperthyroidism. In the study overall: Where ophthalmopathy was absent within 18 months of follow-up, hyperthyroidism was stable. Study-level points and caveats: For predicting ophthalmopathy progression, the model had about 66% sensitivity and under 85% specificity.

As the template, RNA transcripts were used to amplify TCR beta CDR3 regions. The workflow started with a first-round RT-PCR run with HTBI primers and then moved on to a second-round multiplex PCR. TCRdb reanalysed the multiplex PCR reads using MiXCR and keeps one entry per CDR3 protein. The profile shows about 1.1 million distinct CDR3 sequences, 35% to 45% of them singletons. The sequence came from an adult man with Graves' hyperthyroidism. The sample was peripheral blood or thyroid tissue (not recorded which).

CDR3 coding DNA: TGTGCCAGCAGCGTAAGGGACTTGATACAAGAGACCCAGTACTTC. Residues: CASSVRDLIQETQYF. The chain is built from TRBV7-9 and TRBJ2-5, with D possibly matching TRBD2 (6 bases). The CDR3 extends over 15 amino acids. Germline-derived CDR1 and CDR2 are SEHNR and FQNEAQ (reference sequence). Trimming left V 5 bases short and J 2 bases short, with 15 bases between.